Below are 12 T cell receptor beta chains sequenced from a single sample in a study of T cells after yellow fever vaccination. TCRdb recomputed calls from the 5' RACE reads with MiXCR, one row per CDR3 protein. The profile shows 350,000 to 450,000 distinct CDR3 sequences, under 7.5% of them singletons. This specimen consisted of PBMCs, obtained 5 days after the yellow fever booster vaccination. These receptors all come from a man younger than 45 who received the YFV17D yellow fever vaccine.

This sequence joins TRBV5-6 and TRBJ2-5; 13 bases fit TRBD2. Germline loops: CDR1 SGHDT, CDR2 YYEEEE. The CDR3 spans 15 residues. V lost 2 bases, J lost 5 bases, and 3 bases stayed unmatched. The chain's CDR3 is CASSFPTSGRETQYF. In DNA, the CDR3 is TGTGCCAGCAGCTTTCCGACTAGCGGGAGGGAGACCCAGTACTTC.

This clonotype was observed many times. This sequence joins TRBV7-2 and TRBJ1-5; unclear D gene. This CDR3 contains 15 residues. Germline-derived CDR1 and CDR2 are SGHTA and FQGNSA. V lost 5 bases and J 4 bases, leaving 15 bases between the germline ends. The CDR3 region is CASSPQAAGNQPQHF. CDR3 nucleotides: TGTGCCAGCAGCCCCCAGGCAGCCGGGAATCAGCCCCAGCATTTT.

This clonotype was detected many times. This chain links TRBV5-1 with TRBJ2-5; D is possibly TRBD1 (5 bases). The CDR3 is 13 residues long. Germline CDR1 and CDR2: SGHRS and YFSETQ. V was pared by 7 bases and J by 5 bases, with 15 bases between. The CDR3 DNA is TGCGCCAGCTGCCCGGACATAAAGGAGACCCAGTACTTC. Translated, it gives CASCPDIKETQYF.

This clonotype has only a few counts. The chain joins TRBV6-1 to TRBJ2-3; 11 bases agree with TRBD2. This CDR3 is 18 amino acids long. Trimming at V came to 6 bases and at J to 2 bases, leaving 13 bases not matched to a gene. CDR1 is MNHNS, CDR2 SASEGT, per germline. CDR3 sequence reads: CASSRLRLAGRVTDTQYF. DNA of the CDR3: TGTGCCAGCAGCAGACTCCGACTAGCGGGGAGGGTCACAGATACGCAGTATTTT.

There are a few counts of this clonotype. CDR3 in amino acids: CASSLASDMGTGELFF. For the CDR3, the DNA is TGCGCCAGCAGCTTGGCTAGCGATATGGGGACCGGGGAGCTGTTTTTT. The V call is TRBV5-1, the J call TRBJ2-2; possibly TRBD2 for D (6 bases). The CDR3 extends over 16 amino acids. Trimming left V 0 bases short and J 5 bases short, with 14 bases between. CDR1 is SGHRS and CDR2 is YFSETQ in the germline V gene.

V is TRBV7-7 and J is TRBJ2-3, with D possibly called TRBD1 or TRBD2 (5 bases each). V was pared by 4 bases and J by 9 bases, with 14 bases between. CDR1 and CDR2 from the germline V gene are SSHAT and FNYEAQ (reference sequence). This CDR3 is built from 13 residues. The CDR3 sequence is CASSSSREGTQYF. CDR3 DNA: TGTGCCAGCAGCTCTAGTCGTGAGGGGACGCAGTATTTT.

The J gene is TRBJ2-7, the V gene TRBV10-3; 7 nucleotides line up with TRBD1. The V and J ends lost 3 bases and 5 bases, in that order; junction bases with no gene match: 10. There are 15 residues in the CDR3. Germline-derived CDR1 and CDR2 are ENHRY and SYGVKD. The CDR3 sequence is CAISDVEDRINEQYF. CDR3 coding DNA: TGTGCCATCAGTGATGTAGAGGACAGGATCAACGAGCAGTACTTC.

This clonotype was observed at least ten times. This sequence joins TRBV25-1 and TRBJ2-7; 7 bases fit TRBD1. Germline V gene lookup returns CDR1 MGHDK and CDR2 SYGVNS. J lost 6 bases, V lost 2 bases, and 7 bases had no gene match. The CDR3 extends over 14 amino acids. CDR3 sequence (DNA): TGTGCCAGCAGTGAAAGGGGACAGAACGGCGAGCAGTACTTC. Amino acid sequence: CASSERGQNGEQYF.

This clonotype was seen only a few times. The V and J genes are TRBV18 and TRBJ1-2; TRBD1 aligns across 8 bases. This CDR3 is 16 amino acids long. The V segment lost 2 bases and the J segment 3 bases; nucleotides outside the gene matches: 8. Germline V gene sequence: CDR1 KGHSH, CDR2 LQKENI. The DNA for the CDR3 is TGTGCCAGCTCACCAGGACAGGGTCCACGGGACTATGGCTACACCTTC. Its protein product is CASSPGQGPRDYGYTF.

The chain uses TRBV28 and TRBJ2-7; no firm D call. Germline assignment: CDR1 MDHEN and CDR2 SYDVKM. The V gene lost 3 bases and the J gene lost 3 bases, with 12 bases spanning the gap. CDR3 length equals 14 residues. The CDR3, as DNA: TGTGCCAGCAGTTTGTTTCTGCTGAGCTACGAGCAGTACTTC. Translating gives CASSLFLLSYEQYF.

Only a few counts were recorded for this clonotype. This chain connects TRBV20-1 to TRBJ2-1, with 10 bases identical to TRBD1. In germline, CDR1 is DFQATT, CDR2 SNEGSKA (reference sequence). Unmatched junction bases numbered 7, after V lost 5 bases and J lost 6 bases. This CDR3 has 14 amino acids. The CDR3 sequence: CSASTGGAGNEQFF. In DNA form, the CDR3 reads TGCAGTGCTTCGACAGGGGGCGCGGGCAATGAGCAGTTCTTC.

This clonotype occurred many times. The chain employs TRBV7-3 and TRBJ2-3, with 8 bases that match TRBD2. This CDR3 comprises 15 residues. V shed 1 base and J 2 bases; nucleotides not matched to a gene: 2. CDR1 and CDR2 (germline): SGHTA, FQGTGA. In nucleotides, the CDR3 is TGTGCCAGCAGCTTAAGGCGGGAGGACACAGATACGCAGTATTTT. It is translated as CASSLRREDTDTQYF.